The 26 T cell receptor beta chains given below trace back to one sample, sequenced in a study of T cells in narcolepsy. The assay was immunoSEQ multiplex PCR, and TCRdb's table has in-frame clones only and misses some. The table includes tens of thousands of clones, around 79% detected once. The sample comprised CD45RA- memory CD4+ T cells from PBMCs. The receptors derive from a human donor with narcolepsy.

V is TRBV29-1 and J is TRBJ2-2; TRBD2 matches at 11 bases. V shed 5 bases and J 7 bases; nucleotides not matched to a gene: 6. Germline CDR1 SQVTM, CDR2 ANQGSEA. This CDR3 contains 14 residues. Here the CDR3 reads CSVSSGRDNGELFF. The CDR3 DNA follows: TGCAGCGTTAGTAGCGGGAGGGATAACGGGGAGCTGTTTTTT.

The chain combines TRBV11-2 with TRBJ1-4, with 10 bases aligning to TRBD1. J was trimmed by 8 bases and V by 4 bases; bases with no gene match: 10. Germline V gene lookup returns CDR1 SGHAT and CDR2 FQNNGV. This CDR3 region has 16 residues. In DNA, the CDR3 is TGTGCCAGCAGCTCCGGGACAGGGGTTTATCGCGAAAAACTGTTTTTT. Translated, it gives CASSSGTGVYREKLFF.

The chain joins TRBV6-1 to TRBJ1-1, with 8 bases matching TRBD1. From germline, CDR1 is MNHNS and CDR2 SASEGT. The length of the CDR3 is 14 residues. The V and J ends lost 2 bases and 10 bases, in that order; junction bases with no gene match: 9. Here the CDR3 DNA reads TGTGCCAGCAGTGAACATGGCCAGGGGGCTGGAGCTTTCTTT. It yields the protein CASSEHGQGAGAFF.

V gene TRBV6-5 combines with J gene TRBJ1-1; D gene uncertain. The CDR3 runs 11 residues. Germline V gives CDR1 MNHEY, CDR2 SVGAGI. The germline V and J ends were trimmed by 5 bases and 5 bases, with 6 bases remaining between them. This CDR3 reads CASSVRTEAFF. The CDR3 DNA is TGTGCCAGCAGTGTCCGGACTGAAGCTTTCTTT.

V and J are TRBV28 and TRBJ1-1, with D uncertain. The germline CDR1 and CDR2 sequences are MDHEN and SYDVKM. Trimming shortened V by 5 bases and J by 4 bases, and 8 bases separated the two germline ends. The CDR3 runs to 12 residues. CDR3 loop: CASSGVFTEAFF. The CDR3 bases are TGTGCCAGCAGTGGTGTATTCACTGAAGCTTTCTTT. The complete variable domain, with remaining parts taken from reference TRBV28 and TRBJ1-1, reads DVKVTQSSRYLVKRTGEKVFLECVQDMDHENMFWYRQDPGLGLRLIYFSYDVKMKEKGDIPEGYSVSREKKERFSLILESASTNQTSMYLCASSGVFTEAFFGQGTRLTVV.

The chain couples TRBV30 to TRBJ1-2, with D tentatively TRBD1 (5 bases). Germline CDR1 and CDR2: GTSNPN and SVGIG (reference sequence). The CDR3 totals 12 residues. V gave up 5 bases and J gave up 8 bases, with 15 bases separating them. DNA for the CDR3: TGTGCCTGGGGAGCAGGGATAGGCGGCTACACCTTC. Translated: CAWGAGIGGYTF.

Judged by abundance, this clone is medium-sized (0.01 to 0.1%). The genes are TRBV21-1 and TRBJ2-7; the table's D gene call, TRBD2, was not cross checked with the DNA. TRBV21-1 represents a pseudogene. The CDR3 sequence is 16 residues long. The CDR3 DNA sequence: TGTGCCAGCAGCAAAGTCAGCGGGAGTCCGTCCTACGAGCAGTACTTC. It specifies CASSKVSGSPSYEQYF.

The gene calls are TRBV29-1 and TRBJ2-3, with D unresolved. Trimming cost V 0 bases and J 5 bases, with 6 bases left between them. Germline CDR1 SQVTM, CDR2 ANQGSEA. This CDR3 has 12 amino acids. CDR3 amino acids: CSVEDGGDTQYF. CDR3 bases: TGCAGCGTTGAAGATGGCGGAGATACGCAGTATTTT.

The chain combines TRBV6-1 with TRBJ2-7; D might be TRBD1 (5 bases). Trimming cost V 2 bases and J 0 bases, with 11 bases left between them. Germline CDR1 MNHNS, CDR2 SASEGT. The CDR3 runs to 15 residues. CDR3 DNA sequence: TGTGCCAGCAGTGAATACCGACAGAGCTCCTACGAGCAGTACTTC. Amino acid sequence: CASSEYRQSSYEQYF.

This CDR3 is CASSTEGRGTGAEAFF. CDR3 in DNA: TGTGCCAGCAGCACGGAGGGGCGCGGGACAGGGGCTGAAGCTTTCTTT. The genes are TRBV5-4 and TRBJ1-1, with 10 nucleotides matching TRBD1. V was pared by 4 bases and J by 6 bases, with 12 bases of the junction left unmatched. CDR1 and CDR2 (germline): SGHNT, YYREEE (reference sequence). The CDR3 runs to 16 residues.

The chain uses TRBV29-1 and TRBJ2-5; D is ambiguous. Germline CDR1 SQVTM, CDR2 ANQGSEA. V gave up 6 bases and J gave up 1 base, with 9 bases separating them. This CDR3 region has 12 residues. In DNA, the CDR3 is TGCAGCGTGGGCAAGTCCCAAGAGACCCAGTACTTC. It codes for CSVGKSQETQYF.

The genes are TRBV7-2 and TRBJ2-7, with a tentative D call TRBD2 (5 bases). The length of the CDR3 is 13 residues. The germline CDR1 and CDR2 sequences are SGHTA and FQGNSA. Trimming cost V 2 bases and J 7 bases, with 12 bases left between them. The CDR3 region has the DNA TGTGCCAGCAGCTTAAGCGGCTGGATAGAGCAGTACTTC. As protein: CASSLSGWIEQYF. Variable domain in full (rest from reference TRBV7-2 and TRBJ2-7): GAGVSQSPSNKVTEKGKDVELRCDPISGHTALYWYRQSLGQGLEFLIYFQGNSAPDKSGLPSDRFSAERTGGSVSTLTIQRTQQEDSAVYLCASSLSGWIEQYFGPGTRLTVT.

The chain combines TRBV11-3 with TRBJ1-4; 8 bases map to TRBD1. CDR1 SGHNT and CDR2 YENEEA come from the germline V gene. The CDR3 has 16 residues. J lost 3 bases, V lost 1 base, and 4 bases had no gene match. DNA for the CDR3: TGTGCCAGCAGCTTAGTCGGACAGGGTCCTAATGAAAAACTGTTTTTT. Translation: CASSLVGQGPNEKLFF. The variable domain in full, completed from reference TRBV11-3 and TRBJ1-4, reads EAGVVQSPRYKIIEKKQPVAFWCNPISGHNTLYWYLQNLGQGPELLIRYENEEAVDDSQLPKDRFSAERLKGVDSTLKIQPAELGDSAVYLCASSLVGQGPNEKLFFGSGTQLSVL.

The rearrangement links TRBV6-6 to TRBJ2-7; the D gene could be TRBD1 or TRBD2 (5 bases each). V was cut by 2 bases and J by 7 bases, with 15 bases left in between. The length of the CDR3 is 14 residues. CDR1 and CDR2 from the germline V gene are MNHNY and SVGAGI (reference sequence). The CDR3 protein is CASSYGQGRGEQYF. For the CDR3, the DNA is TGTGCCAGCAGTTACGGGCAGGGCCGAGGGGAGCAGTACTTC.

The V gene is TRBV28, the J gene TRBJ2-5, with 7 bases matching TRBD2. CDR1 is MDHEN and CDR2 is SYDVKM in the germline V gene. Trimming at V came to 7 bases and at J to 3 bases, leaving 11 bases not matched to a gene. CDR3 length: 15 residues. The CDR3 sequence: CASKTVRRGEETQYF. The CDR3 DNA reads TGTGCCAGCAAGACTGTTCGACGGGGGGAAGAGACCCAGTACTTC.

This chain uses TRBV7-2 with TRBJ2-4; 8 positions agree with TRBD2. The CDR3 totals 15 residues. The germline CDR1 and CDR2 sequences are SGHTA and FQGNSA. After removal of 5 bases from V and 2 bases from J, the junction contained 5 bases not matched to a gene. CDR3 sequence reads: CASSPRGGSKNIQYF. Here the CDR3 DNA reads TGTGCCAGCAGCCCCCGCGGGGGGTCCAAAAACATTCAGTACTTC.

In this sample, this clone turned up once. V and J are TRBV18 and TRBJ2-7; D is unclear. V lost 6 bases, J lost 4 bases, and 10 bases lay in between. This CDR3 has 12 amino acids. CDR1 and CDR2 from the germline V gene are KGHSH and LQKENI. In nucleotides, the CDR3 is TGTGCCAGCTCTCACGATTTGTACGAGCAGTACTTC. Protein sequence: CASSHDLYEQYF.

There are a few counts of this clone. The chain links TRBV19 to TRBJ2-7; perhaps TRBD1 as D (6 bases). Trimming took off 5 bases at V and 0 bases at J, with 8 bases between the two ends. Germline CDR1 reads LNHDA; CDR2 reads SQIVND (reference sequence). CDR3 length: 13 amino acids. The CDR3 bases are TGTGCCAGTAGTGGACAGAACTCCTACGAGCAGTACTTC. Protein sequence: CASSGQNSYEQYF.

This clone was detected once. The DNA of the CDR3 is TGTGCCAGCAGTCCACTAGCGGGATTGGGCACAGATACGCAGTATTTT. Its translation is CASSPLAGLGTDTQYF. The chain is built from TRBV2 and TRBJ2-3, with 10 positions matching TRBD2. The CDR3 length is 16 residues. Unmatched junction bases numbered 6, after V lost 5 bases and J lost 1 base. Germline CDR1 reads SNHLY; CDR2 reads FYNNEI.

This clone was found once. The rearrangement joins TRBV28 to TRBJ2-6; no clear D. In germline, CDR1 is MDHEN, CDR2 SYDVKM. The CDR3 covers 13 residues. The germline V and J ends were trimmed by 6 bases and 0 bases, with 3 bases remaining between them. CDR3 sequence: CASSVSGANVLTF. CDR3 DNA sequence: TGTGCCAGCAGCGTCTCTGGGGCCAACGTCCTGACTTTC.

The chain employs TRBV29-1 and TRBJ2-2, with 12 bases lining up with TRBD2. The CDR3 loop spans 14 amino acids. Germline lookup yields CDR1 SQVTM and CDR2 ANQGSEA. Trimming at V came to 7 bases and at J to 5 bases, leaving 5 bases not matched to a gene. CDR3 loop: CSARTSGGTGELFF. As DNA, the CDR3 is TGCAGCGCCCGAACTAGCGGGGGGACCGGGGAGCTGTTTTTT.

The genes are TRBV14 and TRBJ1-4; a possible D gene is TRBD1 (6 bases). Germline assignment: CDR1 SGHDN and CDR2 FVKESK. The CDR3 is made up of 15 amino acids. With 6 bases removed from V and 8 bases from J, the gap between germline ends came to 19 bases. The CDR3 DNA reads as TGTGCCAGCAGTTACGAACAGGGATCGGGGGAAAAACTGTTTTTT. It encodes CASSYEQGSGEKLFF.

The chain recombines TRBV4-1 with TRBJ2-7; D remains unclear. The CDR3 is made up of 12 amino acids. CDR1 is MGHRA, CDR2 YSYEKL, per germline. V dropped 4 bases and J dropped 6 bases, with 10 bases sitting between them. The CDR3 sequence: CASSLPGLEQYF. The CDR3 DNA sequence: TGCGCCAGCAGCCTCCCGGGCCTCGAGCAGTACTTC.

The gene calls are TRBV18 and TRBJ2-7; 7 bases map to TRBD1. Germline loops: CDR1 KGHSH, CDR2 LQKENI. The CDR3 is made up of 15 amino acids. J was trimmed by 1 base and V by 4 bases; bases with no gene match: 7. The CDR3 reads CASSLQGPKSYEQYF. In DNA form, the CDR3 reads TGTGCCAGCTCACTACAGGGGCCTAAATCCTACGAGCAGTACTTC. Combining the CDR3 with reference TRBV18 and TRBJ2-7 gives the whole variable domain NAGVMQNPRHLVRRRGQEARLRCSPMKGHSHVYWYRQLPEEGLKFMVYLQKENIIDESGMPKERFSAEFPKEGPSILRIQQVVRGDSAAYFCASSLQGPKSYEQYFGPGTRLTVT.

The chain is built from TRBV5-6 and TRBJ2-7; no definite D call. The CDR3 covers 15 residues. Germline CDR1 and CDR2: SGHDT and YYEEEE. Trimming removed 0 bases at V and 0 bases at J, with 10 bases between. The CDR3 loop reads CASSLDGLYSYEQYF. The CDR3 DNA follows: TGTGCCAGCAGCTTGGACGGTCTATACTCCTACGAGCAGTACTTC.

The genes are TRBV29-1 and TRBJ2-7; a possible D gene is TRBD1 (6 bases). Per the germline V gene, CDR1 is SQVTM and CDR2 is ANQGSEA. Trimming stripped 6 bases from V and 6 bases from J, with 18 bases between. The CDR3 extends over 13 amino acids. As DNA, the CDR3 is TGCAGCGTCGAGACCACAGGGTTCTCCGAGCAGTACTTC. It specifies CSVETTGFSEQYF.